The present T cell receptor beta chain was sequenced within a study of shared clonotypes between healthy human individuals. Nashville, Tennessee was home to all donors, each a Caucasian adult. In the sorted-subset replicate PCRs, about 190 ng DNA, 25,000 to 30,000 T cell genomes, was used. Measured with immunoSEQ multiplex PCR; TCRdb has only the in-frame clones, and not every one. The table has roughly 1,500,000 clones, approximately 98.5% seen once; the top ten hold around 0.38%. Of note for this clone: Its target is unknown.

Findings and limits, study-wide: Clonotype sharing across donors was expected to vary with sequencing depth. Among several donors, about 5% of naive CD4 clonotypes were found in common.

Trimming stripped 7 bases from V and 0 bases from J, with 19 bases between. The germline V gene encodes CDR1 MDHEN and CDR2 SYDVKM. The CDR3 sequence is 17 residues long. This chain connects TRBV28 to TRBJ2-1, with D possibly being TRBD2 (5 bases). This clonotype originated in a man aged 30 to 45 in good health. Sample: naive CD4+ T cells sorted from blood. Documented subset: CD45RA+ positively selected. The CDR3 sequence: CASIFERGPSSYNEQFF. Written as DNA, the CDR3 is TGTGCCAGCATTTTCGAGCGAGGGCCGAGCTCCTACAATGAGCAGTTCTTC. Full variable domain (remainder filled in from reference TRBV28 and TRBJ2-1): DVKVTQSSRYLVKRTGEKVFLECVQDMDHENMFWYRQDPGLGLRLIYFSYDVKMKEKGDIPEGYSVSREKKERFSLILESASTNQTSMYLCASIFERGPSSYNEQFFGPGTRLTVL.